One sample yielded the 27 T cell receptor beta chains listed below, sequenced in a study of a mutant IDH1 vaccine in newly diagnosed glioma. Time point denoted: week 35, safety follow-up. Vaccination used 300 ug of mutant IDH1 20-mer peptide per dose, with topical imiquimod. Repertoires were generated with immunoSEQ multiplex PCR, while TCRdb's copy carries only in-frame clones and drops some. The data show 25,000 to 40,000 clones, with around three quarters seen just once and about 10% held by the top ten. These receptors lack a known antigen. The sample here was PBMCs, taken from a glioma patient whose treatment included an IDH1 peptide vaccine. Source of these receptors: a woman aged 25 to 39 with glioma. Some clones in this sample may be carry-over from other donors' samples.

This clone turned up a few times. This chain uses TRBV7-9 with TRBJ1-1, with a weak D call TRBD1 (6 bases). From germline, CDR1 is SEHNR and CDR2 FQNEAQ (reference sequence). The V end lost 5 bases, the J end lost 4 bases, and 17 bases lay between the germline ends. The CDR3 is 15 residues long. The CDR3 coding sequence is TGTGCCAGCAGCCCAAGATATGGGGGGCTCACTGAAGCTTTCTTT. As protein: CASSPRYGGLTEAFF.

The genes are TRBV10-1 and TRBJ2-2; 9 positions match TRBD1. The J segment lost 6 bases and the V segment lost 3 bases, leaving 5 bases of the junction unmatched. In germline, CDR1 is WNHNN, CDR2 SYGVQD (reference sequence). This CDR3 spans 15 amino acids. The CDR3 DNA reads TGCGCCAGCAGTGACAGGACAGGGGCGGCCGGGGAGCTGTTTTTT. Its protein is CASSDRTGAAGELFF.

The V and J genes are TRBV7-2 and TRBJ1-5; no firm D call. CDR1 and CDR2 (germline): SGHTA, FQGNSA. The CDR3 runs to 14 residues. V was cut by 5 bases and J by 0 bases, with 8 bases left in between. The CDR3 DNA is TGTGCCAGCAGCGCCAGGAATAGCAATCAGCCCCAGCATTTT. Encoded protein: CASSARNSNQPQHF.

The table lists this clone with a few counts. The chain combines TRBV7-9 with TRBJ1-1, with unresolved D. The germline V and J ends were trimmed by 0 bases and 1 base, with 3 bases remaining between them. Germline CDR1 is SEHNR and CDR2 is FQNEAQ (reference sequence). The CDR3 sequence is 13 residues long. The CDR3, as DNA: TGTGCCAGCAGCTTAGCCGGGAACACTGAAGCTTTCTTT. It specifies CASSLAGNTEAFF. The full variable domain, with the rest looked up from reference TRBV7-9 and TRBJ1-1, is DTGVSQNPRHKITKRGQNVTFRCDPISEHNRLYWYRQTLGQGPEFLTYFQNEAQLEKSRLLSDRFSAERPKGSFSTLEIQRTEQGDSAMYLCASSLAGNTEAFFGQGTRLTVV.

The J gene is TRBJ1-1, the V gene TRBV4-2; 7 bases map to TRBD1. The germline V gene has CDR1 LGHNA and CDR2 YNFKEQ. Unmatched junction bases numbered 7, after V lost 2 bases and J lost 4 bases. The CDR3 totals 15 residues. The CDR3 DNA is TGTGCCAGCAGCCAATCCCAGGGGGGAGGCACTGAAGCTTTCTTT. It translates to CASSQSQGGGTEAFF.

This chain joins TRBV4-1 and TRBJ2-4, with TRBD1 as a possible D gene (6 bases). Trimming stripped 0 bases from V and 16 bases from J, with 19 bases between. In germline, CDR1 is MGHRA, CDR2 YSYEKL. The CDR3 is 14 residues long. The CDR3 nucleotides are TGCGCCAGCAGCCAAGATCAGGAAACTAGGACAGAATACTTC. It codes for CASSQDQETRTEYF.

CDR3 nucleotides: TGCGCCAGCAGCTTGGCCCGGGACGGCCCCGGAGGGACCCAGTACTTC. Protein product: CASSLARDGPGGTQYF. The chain joins TRBV5-1 to TRBJ2-5; D may correspond to TRBD1 or TRBD2 (5 bases each). In germline, CDR1 is SGHRS, CDR2 YFSETQ. The CDR3 has 16 amino acids. V shed 0 bases and J shed 7 bases, with 19 bases lying between them.

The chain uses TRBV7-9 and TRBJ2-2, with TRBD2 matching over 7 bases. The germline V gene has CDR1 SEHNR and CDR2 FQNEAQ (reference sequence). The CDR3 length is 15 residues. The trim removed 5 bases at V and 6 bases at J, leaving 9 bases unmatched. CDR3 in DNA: TGTGCCAGCAGCCCAAGGACTAGTCCCCCCGGGGAGCTGTTTTTT. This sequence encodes CASSPRTSPPGELFF. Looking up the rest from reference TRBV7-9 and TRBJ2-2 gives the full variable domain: DTGVSQNPRHKITKRGQNVTFRCDPISEHNRLYWYRQTLGQGPEFLTYFQNEAQLEKSRLLSDRFSAERPKGSFSTLEIQRTEQGDSAMYLCASSPRTSPPGELFFGEGSRLTVL.

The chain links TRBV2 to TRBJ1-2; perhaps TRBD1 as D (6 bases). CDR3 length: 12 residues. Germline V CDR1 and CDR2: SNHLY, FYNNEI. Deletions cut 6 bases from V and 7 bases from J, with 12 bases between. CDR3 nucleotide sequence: TGTGCCAGCAGATGGGGGGCAGGTGGCTACACCTTC. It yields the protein CASRWGAGGYTF.

The CDR3: CASSYSGERYGYTF. The DNA for the CDR3 is TGTGCCAGCAGTTACTCCGGGGAGAGATATGGCTACACCTTC. The rearrangement links TRBV6-5 to TRBJ1-2; D gene uncertain. Germline V gene sequence: CDR1 MNHEY, CDR2 SVGAGI. V lost 0 bases, J lost 5 bases, and 10 bases lay in between. The CDR3 has 14 amino acids.

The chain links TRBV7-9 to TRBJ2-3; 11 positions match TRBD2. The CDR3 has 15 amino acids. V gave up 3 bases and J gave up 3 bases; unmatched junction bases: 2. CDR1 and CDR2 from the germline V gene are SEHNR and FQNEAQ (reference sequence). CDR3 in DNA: TGTGCCAGCAGCTTCCTAGCGGGAGGAACAGATACGCAGTATTTT. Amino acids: CASSFLAGGTDTQYF.

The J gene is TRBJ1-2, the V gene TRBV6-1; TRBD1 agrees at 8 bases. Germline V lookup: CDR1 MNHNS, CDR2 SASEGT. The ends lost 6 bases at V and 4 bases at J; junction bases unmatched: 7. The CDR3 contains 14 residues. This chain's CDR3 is CASRLTGAGYGYTF. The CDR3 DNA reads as TGTGCCAGCAGGCTGACAGGGGCGGGCTATGGCTACACCTTC.

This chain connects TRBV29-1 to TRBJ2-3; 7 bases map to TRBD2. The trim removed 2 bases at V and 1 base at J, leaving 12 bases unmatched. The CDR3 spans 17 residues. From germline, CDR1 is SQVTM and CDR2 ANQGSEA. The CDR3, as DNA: TGCAGCGTTGAAAGGGCGGTCGGGGAGGGTGGCACAGATACGCAGTATTTT. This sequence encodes CSVERAVGEGGTDTQYF.

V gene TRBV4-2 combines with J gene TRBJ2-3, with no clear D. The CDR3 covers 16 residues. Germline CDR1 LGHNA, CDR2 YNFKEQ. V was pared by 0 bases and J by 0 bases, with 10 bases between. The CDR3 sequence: CASSQDPPRSTDTQYF. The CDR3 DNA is TGTGCCAGCAGCCAAGATCCCCCCCGTAGCACAGATACGCAGTATTTT.

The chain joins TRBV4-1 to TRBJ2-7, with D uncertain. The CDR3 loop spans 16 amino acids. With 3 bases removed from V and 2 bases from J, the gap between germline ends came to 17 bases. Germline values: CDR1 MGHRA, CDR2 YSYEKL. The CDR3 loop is CASSQPRHSMTYEQYF. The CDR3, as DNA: TGCGCCAGCAGCCAGCCCCGGCACTCGATGACCTACGAGCAGTACTTC.

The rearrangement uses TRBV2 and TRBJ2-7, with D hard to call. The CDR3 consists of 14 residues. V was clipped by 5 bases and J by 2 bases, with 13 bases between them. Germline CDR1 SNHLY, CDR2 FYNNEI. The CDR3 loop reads CASSPQAATYEQYF. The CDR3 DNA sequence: TGTGCCAGCAGTCCTCAAGCCGCGACCTACGAGCAGTACTTC.

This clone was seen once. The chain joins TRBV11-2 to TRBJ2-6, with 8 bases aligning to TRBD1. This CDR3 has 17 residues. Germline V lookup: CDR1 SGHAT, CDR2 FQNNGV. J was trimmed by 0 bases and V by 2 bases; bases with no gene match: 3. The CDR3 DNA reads TGTGCCAGCAGCTTACAGGGGGCTAACTCTGGGGCCAACGTCCTGACTTTC. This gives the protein CASSLQGANSGANVLTF.

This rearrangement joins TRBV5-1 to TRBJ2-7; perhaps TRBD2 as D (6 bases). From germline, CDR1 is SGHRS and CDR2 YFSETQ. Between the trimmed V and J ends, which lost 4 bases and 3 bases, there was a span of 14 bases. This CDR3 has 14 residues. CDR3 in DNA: TGCGCCAGCAGCCTATGGGACTCAAACTACGAGCAGTACTTC. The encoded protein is CASSLWDSNYEQYF.

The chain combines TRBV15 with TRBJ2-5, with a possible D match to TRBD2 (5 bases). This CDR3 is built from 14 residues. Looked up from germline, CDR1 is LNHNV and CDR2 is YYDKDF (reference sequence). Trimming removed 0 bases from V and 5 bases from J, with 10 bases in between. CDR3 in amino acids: CATSRERTWETQYF. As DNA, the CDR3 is TGTGCCACCAGCAGAGAGCGGACTTGGGAGACCCAGTACTTC.

CDR3 DNA: TGCGCCAGCAGCTTGGAAGGAATCCAAGAGACCCAGTACTTC. This codes for CASSLEGIQETQYF. The chain couples TRBV5-1 to TRBJ2-5, with D unclear. Germline-derived CDR1 and CDR2 are SGHRS and YFSETQ. Trimming took 0 bases from V and 1 from J, leaving 7 bases between them. The CDR3 runs to 14 residues.

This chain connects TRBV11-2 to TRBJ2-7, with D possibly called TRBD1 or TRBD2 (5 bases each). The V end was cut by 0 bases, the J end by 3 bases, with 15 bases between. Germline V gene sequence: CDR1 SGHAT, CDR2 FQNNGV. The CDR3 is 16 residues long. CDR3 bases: TGTGCCAGCAGCTTAGACACCGGGACCTTCTTCTACGAGCAGTACTTC. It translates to CASSLDTGTFFYEQYF.

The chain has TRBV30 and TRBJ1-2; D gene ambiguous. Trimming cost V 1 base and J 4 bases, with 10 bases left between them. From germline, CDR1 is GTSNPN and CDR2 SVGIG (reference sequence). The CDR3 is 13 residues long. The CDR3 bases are TGTGCCTGGAGTGCCGGCCCTTTCTATGGCTACACCTTC. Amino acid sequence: CAWSAGPFYGYTF.

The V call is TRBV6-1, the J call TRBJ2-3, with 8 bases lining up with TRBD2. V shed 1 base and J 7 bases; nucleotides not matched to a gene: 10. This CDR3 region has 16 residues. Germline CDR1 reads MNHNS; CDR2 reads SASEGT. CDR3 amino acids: CASSEVGAGVQNTQYF. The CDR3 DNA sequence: TGTGCCAGCAGTGAAGTGGGAGCGGGAGTACAAAATACGCAGTATTTT.

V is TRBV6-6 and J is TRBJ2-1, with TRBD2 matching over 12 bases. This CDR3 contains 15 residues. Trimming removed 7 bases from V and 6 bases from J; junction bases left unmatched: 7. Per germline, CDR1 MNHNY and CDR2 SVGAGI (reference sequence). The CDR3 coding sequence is TGTGCCAGCATTATGACTAGCGGGAGTTTCAATGAGCAGTTCTTC. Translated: CASIMTSGSFNEQFF.

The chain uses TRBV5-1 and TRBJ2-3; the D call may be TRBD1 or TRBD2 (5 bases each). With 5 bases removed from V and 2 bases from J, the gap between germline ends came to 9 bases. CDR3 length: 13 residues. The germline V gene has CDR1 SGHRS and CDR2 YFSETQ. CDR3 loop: CASSFGTTDTQYF. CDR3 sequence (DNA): TGCGCCAGCAGTTTTGGGACCACAGATACGCAGTATTTT.

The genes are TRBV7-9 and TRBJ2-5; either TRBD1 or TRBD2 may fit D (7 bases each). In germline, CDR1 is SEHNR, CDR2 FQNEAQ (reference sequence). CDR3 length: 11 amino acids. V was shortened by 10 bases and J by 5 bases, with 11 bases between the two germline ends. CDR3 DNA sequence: TGTGCCATCAGGGGGGGGGAGACCCAGTACTTC. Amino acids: CAIRGGETQYF.

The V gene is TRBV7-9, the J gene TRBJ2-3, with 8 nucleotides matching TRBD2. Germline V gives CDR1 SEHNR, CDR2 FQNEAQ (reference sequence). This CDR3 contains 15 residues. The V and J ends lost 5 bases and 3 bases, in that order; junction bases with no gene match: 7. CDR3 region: CASSPQRESTDTQYF. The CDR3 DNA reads TGTGCCAGCAGCCCCCAGCGGGAGAGTACAGATACGCAGTATTTT. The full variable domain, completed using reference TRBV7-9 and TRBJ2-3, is DTGVSQNPRHKITKRGQNVTFRCDPISEHNRLYWYRQTLGQGPEFLTYFQNEAQLEKSRLLSDRFSAERPKGSFSTLEIQRTEQGDSAMYLCASSPQRESTDTQYFGPGTRLTVL.